The subject of this entry is one T cell receptor beta chain. These data come from a study of blood T cells in healthy people across ages. It was with a sample-barcoded 5' primer and a J-beta primer mix that a second PCR of roughly 7 to 12 cycles was run. Each CDR3 protein gets one entry after TCRdb re-called the 5' RACE reads with MiXCR. The repertoire holds approximately 810,000 distinct CDR3 sequences, around 26% seen once, with 17% in the top ten. The trim removed 2 bases at V and 4 bases at J, leaving 5 bases unmatched. Germline V gives CDR1 MNHEY, CDR2 SMNVEV (reference sequence). This CDR3 contains 15 residues.

The source of this sequence is a woman aged 80 or over in good health. The sequencing input was blood. The rearrangement links TRBV27 to TRBJ1-2, with 9 nucleotides matching TRBD1. The CDR3 is CASSLKGQGTYGYTF. The CDR3 DNA reads as TGTGCCAGCAGTTTAAAAGGACAGGGGACCTATGGCTACACCTTC.